Listed below are T cell receptor beta chains from one sample, sequenced in a study of T cell repertoires in cytomegalovirus infection. TCRdb passed the reads through MiXCR, listing each CDR3 protein once. This table holds about 180,000 distinct CDR3 sequences, 13% to 15% found once. Input material: PBMCs. These receptors were obtained from a human donor in good health (CMV status not recorded). Some clones in this sample may be carry-over from other donors' samples. Each CDR3 is given with its conserved first and last residue. The order of the fields is V gene, D gene, clone size, J gene, CDR3 DNA, CDR3 protein. D genes are given only for firm matches. Only some rows state a clone size, as once, few, many or a class for expanded clones.

TRBV6-1	-	-	TRBJ2-1	TGTGCCAGCGCTCTCGCATACGGGAATGAGCAGTTCTTC	CASALAYGNEQFF
TRBV7-8	-	many	TRBJ1-5	TGTGCCAGCAGCGGTCGGGGGGGGCAGCAGCCCCAGCATTTT	CASSGRGGQQPQHF
TRBV7-6	-	few	TRBJ2-3	TGTGCCAGCAGCTCCCGGACTACCACAGATACGCAGTATTTT	CASSSRTTTDTQYF
TRBV3-1	-	few	TRBJ1-5	TGTGCCAGCAGCCAAAATTCGGGACCCTCTCAGCCCCAGCATTTT	CASSQNSGPSQPQHF
TRBV29-1	-	-	TRBJ2-3	TGCAGCGTTGAAGGGGGGCGGAACACAGATACGCAGTATTTT	CSVEGGRNTDTQYF
TRBV19	-	few	TRBJ1-5	TGTGCCAGTAGTTCACCTACGGGGCATGGCAATCAGCCCCAGCATTTT	CASSSPTGHGNQPQHF
TRBV2	TRBD1	-	TRBJ1-4	TGTGCCAGCAGTGAGCAGGGGGTCGCAACTAATGAAAAACTGTTTTTT	CASSEQGVATNEKLFF
TRBV20-1	-	few	TRBJ2-5	TGCAGTCGCGGCCCTTCGTCCCTACAAGAGACCCAGTACTTC	CSRGPSSLQETQYF
TRBV11-2	-	few	TRBJ1-1	TGTGCCAGCAGCTTTCGTAGGGGACGGCTTGAAGCTTTCTTT	CASSFRRGRLEAFF
TRBV7-2	-	many	TRBJ2-7	TGTGCCAGCAGCCTAAGAGGATTGGGAGGCGACACCTACGAGCAGTACTTC	CASSLRGLGGDTYEQYF
TRBV29-1	-	few	TRBJ1-2	TGCAGCGTCGAAGGCTTACCCTATGGCTACACCTTC	CSVEGLPYGYTF
TRBV6-2/TRBV6-3	-	few	TRBJ1-5	TGTGCCAGCAGTTTCCCTCAGCCCCAGCATTTT	CASSFPQPQHF
TRBV18	-	-	TRBJ1-2	TGTGCCAGCTCACCGCAACAGGGAGCCTATGGCTACACCTTC	CASSPQQGAYGYTF
TRBV7-3	-	many	TRBJ2-7	TGTGCCAGCAGCTTAACAGGACTCAACGAGCAGTACTTC	CASSLTGLNEQYF
TRBV7-8	-	many	TRBJ1-1	TGTGCCAGCAGCTTAGAGATCGGTGGAAACACTGAAGCTTTCTTT	CASSLEIGGNTEAFF
TRBV2	-	many	TRBJ2-2	TGTGCCAGCAGTCCCGAGAGCCCGGGTACCGGGGAGCTGTTTTTT	CASSPESPGTGELFF
TRBV28	-	many	TRBJ2-7	TGTGCCAGCACCAGTCCTTACTACGAGCAGTACTTC	CASTSPYYEQYF
TRBV6-4	-	-	TRBJ1-6	TGTGCCTGCAGTGACTCCAAATCACCCCTCCACTTT	CACSDSKSPLHF
TRBV28	TRBD1	few	TRBJ2-1	TGTGCCAGCAGGCAACCGGGACAGGGGGCAAATGAGCAGTTCTTC	CASRQPGQGANEQFF
TRBV7-9	-	many	TRBJ1-6	TGTGCCAGCAGCTTAGCGCGGCGGGGACGACAAAGTGATTCACCCCTCCACTTT	CASSLARRGRQSDSPLHF
TRBV7-2	-	-	TRBJ1-1	TGTGCCAGCAGCATCAACAGGGAAAACACTGAAGCTTTCTTT	CASSINRENTEAFF
TRBV27	-	many	TRBJ2-4	TGTGCCAGCAGTTTTTCCCCCGGGGTCAACATTCAGTACTTC	CASSFSPGVNIQYF
TRBV7-9	-	many	TRBJ2-6	TGTGCCGGGCTGAATAGTGTTGGGGCCAACGTCCTGACTTTC	CAGLNSVGANVLTF
TRBV10-3	-	many	TRBJ2-1	TGTGCCATTAAGGACGCCTACAATGAGCAGTTCTTC	CAIKDAYNEQFF
TRBV7-9	-	many	TRBJ1-1	TGTGCCAGCAGCACTGGAGAGGGAAATACTGAAGCTTTCTTT	CASSTGEGNTEAFF
TRBV7-2	-	-	TRBJ2-2	TGTGCCAGCCTTCCACTGGGGACCGGGGAGCTGTTTTTT	CASLPLGTGELFF
TRBV20-1	-	many	TRBJ2-7	TGCAGTGCTAGGTACCCGGGACAAGCGTACGAGCAGTACTTC	CSARYPGQAYEQYF
TRBV5-1	TRBD2	-	TRBJ2-7	TGCGCCAGCAGCTTGACGACTAGCGGTACCTACGAGCAGTACTTC	CASSLTTSGTYEQYF
TRBV7-3	-	many	TRBJ2-2	TGTGCCAGCAGCTTGGGTGTAGGGGAGCTGTTTTTT	CASSLGVGELFF
TRBV7-2	-	many	TRBJ1-6	TGTGCCAGCAGCTTAGGGGGTGGGGAGGGGTCACCCCTCCACTTT	CASSLGGGEGSPLHF
TRBV13	-	-	TRBJ1-2	TGTGCCAGCAGCTTTACAGGAACTAACTATGGCTACACCTTC	CASSFTGTNYGYTF
TRBV20-1	TRBD2	many	TRBJ2-5	TGCAGTTCCGGGGGGGGGGAGACCCAGTACTTC	CSSGGGETQYF
TRBV5-6	-	-	TRBJ2-1	TGTGCCAGCAGCTTGGTCGCCTCCGAGCAGTTCTTC	CASSLVASEQFF
TRBV19	-	few	TRBJ2-5	TGTGCCAGTAGTATAGGCCTAGCAGATGAAGAGACCCAGTACTTC	CASSIGLADEETQYF
TRBV11-2	TRBD2	many	TRBJ2-1	TGTGCCAGCAGCGTGGATAGCGGGAGGTTTGAGCAGTTCTTC	CASSVDSGRFEQFF
TRBV29-1	-	many	TRBJ1-1	TGCAGCGTTGCGGGGGGGGAAACTGAAGCTTTCTTT	CSVAGGETEAFF
TRBV7-9	TRBD1	many	TRBJ2-7	TGTGCCAGCAGCCGCCGGGACAGATACTACGAGCAGTACTTC	CASSRRDRYYEQYF
TRBV12-3/TRBV12-4	-	many	TRBJ2-7	TGTGCCAGCAGTTTGGGCTTTAGTTACGAGCAGTACTTC	CASSLGFSYEQYF
TRBV7-2	TRBD1	many	TRBJ1-4	TGTGCCAGCAGCTGGACAGGGGGCGGAGAAAAACTGTTTTTT	CASSWTGGGEKLFF
TRBV7-3	TRBD1	many	TRBJ1-1	TGTGCCAGCAGCTTATGGGGCAAACCAGGGGGCCTGAACACTGAAGCTTTCTTT	CASSLWGKPGGLNTEAFF